This TCR beta chain comes out of a study of CD8+ T cells in alopecia areata. Findings of the study overall: Normal-skin resident alphabeta T cells also appear among scalp sample sequences. It was lesional scalp, especially alopecia totalis/universalis, that showed higher clonality than normal scalp. Patients shared TCRs less clearly than mice did, possibly for HLA-related reasons.

Trimming cost V 1 base and J 3 bases, with 10 bases left between them. The CDR3 totals 14 residues. Germline V CDR1 and CDR2: LNHDA, SQIVND (reference sequence). As the sequencing template, cDNA was produced by extracting RNA and reverse transcribing it. Some clones are missing from TCRdb's copy, which holds only in-frame ones; the method was immunoSEQ multiplex PCR. The sample shows 110,000 or so clones, around 59% of them seen only once. As to this clone: Antigen specificity is unknown.

The V and J genes are TRBV19 and TRBJ2-7, with no clear D. Sequenced input: CD8+ T cells sorted from blood. This TCR was sampled from a human donor in good health. CDR3 amino acids: CASSIAHHVYEQYF. For the CDR3, the DNA is TGTGCCAGTAGTATAGCCCACCACGTCTACGAGCAGTACTTC.